Listed here are 17 T cell receptor beta chains from one sample, sequenced in a study of blood T cell repertoires in COVID-19 (dated by TCRdb to 2020 to 2021). Libraries were built with the immunoSEQ multiplex PCR assay. TCRdb took over this immuneACCESS table, retaining in-frame rearrangements with V and J assigned. Such tables are incomplete; in checked studies, under half of the missing clones stem from an unresolved V gene, and the remainder is unexplained. This sample comprises fewer than 150,000 clones, approximately 77% of them detected only once. The ten largest make up around 20% of the sample. The sequencing sample was made of peripheral blood. The receptors come from a man aged 80 or over with acute or convalescent COVID-19.

V usage is TRBV3-1 (or the pseudogene TRBV3-2) and J usage is TRBJ1-3; D is uncertain. CDR3 length: 15 residues. The V gene's germline CDR1 is LGHDT and CDR2 YNNKEL (reference sequence). V lost 2 bases, J lost 3 bases, and 11 bases lay in between. Written as DNA, the CDR3 is TGTGCCAGCAGCCAACGTTTACTGGTTGGAAACACCATATATTTT. It encodes CASSQRLLVGNTIYF.

This chain links TRBV19 with TRBJ2-5, with D possibly being TRBD2 (6 bases). The CDR3 extends over 15 amino acids. Germline CDR1 reads LNHDA; CDR2 reads SQIVND (reference sequence). The V end was cut by 2 bases, the J end by 5 bases, with 15 bases between. The CDR3 protein is CASSIRVGGTETQYF. In DNA, the CDR3 is TGTGCCAGTAGTATAAGGGTCGGGGGTACGGAGACCCAGTACTTC.

A few counts support this clone. This chain connects TRBV18 to TRBJ2-7, with D perhaps matching TRBD1 (5 bases). This CDR3 region has 15 residues. Germline values: CDR1 KGHSH, CDR2 LQKENI. Trimming shortened V by 4 bases and J by 5 bases, and 18 bases separated the two germline ends. The CDR3 DNA sequence: TGTGCCAGCTCACGTACGACAGCCCCTAACAACGAGCAGTACTTC. Amino acid sequence: CASSRTTAPNNEQYF.

The rearrangement uses TRBV15 and TRBJ1-5; D gene unclear. Trimming took off 1 base at V and 10 bases at J, with 14 bases between the two ends. Germline lookup yields CDR1 LNHNV and CDR2 YYDKDF (reference sequence). The CDR3 spans 14 residues. The CDR3 DNA reads as TGTGCCACCAGCAGAGGTGGCCTCTCTCAACCCCAGCATTTT. Amino acids: CATSRGGLSQPQHF.

This clone turned up a few times. The chain links TRBV6-2 or TRBV6-3 to TRBJ1-2; 7 nucleotides match TRBD1. V lost 7 bases and J lost 2; bases outside the gene matches: 10. CDR1 is MNHEY, CDR2 SVGEGT, per germline. The CDR3 sequence is 15 residues long. CDR3 residues: CASTPGGPRNYGYTF. CDR3 nucleotide sequence: TGTGCCAGCACCCCAGGGGGACCCCGGAACTATGGCTACACCTTC.

The chain has TRBV6-2 or TRBV6-3 and TRBJ2-7, with TRBD2 matching over 9 bases. The CDR3 runs 18 residues. From germline, CDR1 is MNHEY and CDR2 SVGEGT. V was clipped by 0 bases and J by 0 bases; unmatched bases: 9. DNA for the CDR3: TGTGCCAGCAGTTACTCTAACTCCGGGACTAGCCTCTCCTACGAGCAGTACTTC. Residues: CASSYSNSGTSLSYEQYF.

This chain links TRBV11-3 with TRBJ2-2, with 7 bases that match TRBD1. J was trimmed by 4 bases and V by 2 bases; bases with no gene match: 7. The CDR3 is made up of 16 amino acids. The germline V gene encodes CDR1 SGHNT and CDR2 YENEEA. The chain's CDR3 is CASSLTLRGPTGELFF. The CDR3 coding sequence is TGTGCCAGCAGCTTAACTTTAAGGGGGCCCACCGGGGAGCTGTTTTTT.

The chain combines TRBV10-3 with TRBJ1-2; D is perhaps TRBD1 (6 bases). V gave up 1 base and J gave up 5 bases, with 14 bases separating them. Germline loops: CDR1 ENHRY, CDR2 SYGVKD. The CDR3 runs to 15 residues. CDR3 loop: CAISEYPHREYGYTF. CDR3 nucleotide sequence: TGTGCCATCAGTGAGTATCCCCACAGGGAGTATGGCTACACCTTC.

The J gene is TRBJ1-1, the V gene TRBV12-5; 9 bases are shared with TRBD1. The CDR3 length is 16 residues. V trimming: 4 bases; J trimming: 2 bases; junction bases outside the gene matches: 8. The germline V gene encodes CDR1 LGHNT and CDR2 FRNRAP. This CDR3 reads CASGSTGGRVNTEAFF. The CDR3 DNA is TGTGCTAGTGGTTCAACAGGGGGCAGGGTAAACACTGAAGCTTTCTTT.

This clone was seen more than once but under ten times. J is TRBJ1-2 and V is TRBV19, with 7 bases matching TRBD1. The CDR3 has 14 residues. The germline V gene encodes CDR1 LNHDA and CDR2 SQIVND (reference sequence). Unmatched junction bases numbered 6, after V lost 6 bases and J lost 2 bases. Here the CDR3 DNA reads TGTGCCAGTAGCCTGGGGACAGACAACTATGGCTACACCTTC. Its protein is CASSLGTDNYGYTF.

In this sample, this clone turned up once. CDR3 DNA sequence: TGTGCCAGCAGCTCAGGGACAGCTAACTATGGCTACACCTTC. This encodes CASSSGTANYGYTF. The chain carries TRBV11-2 and TRBJ1-2, with 7 nucleotides matching TRBD1. Unmatched junction bases numbered 2, after V lost 4 bases and J lost 0 bases. The CDR3 has 14 amino acids. Looked up from germline, CDR1 is SGHAT and CDR2 is FQNNGV.

This clone was counted only a few times. The gene calls are TRBV7-6 and TRBJ1-5; D perhaps matches TRBD1 (5 bases). The CDR3 runs to 13 residues. Germline V gene data show CDR1 as SGHVS and CDR2 as FNYEAQ. Between the trimmed V and J ends, which lost 6 bases and 6 bases, there was a span of 12 bases. The CDR3 DNA reads as TGTGCCAGCAGTCCCTCGACAGCTCAGCCCCAGCATTTT. As protein: CASSPSTAQPQHF.

This clone was seen a handful of times. The V call is TRBV4-2, the J call TRBJ1-6, with 9 bases matching TRBD1. The germline V gene has CDR1 LGHNA and CDR2 YNFKEQ. V shed 6 bases and J 5 bases; nucleotides not matched to a gene: 5. The CDR3 totals 15 residues. CDR3 residues: CASRKDRGNNSPLHF. The DNA for the CDR3 is TGTGCCAGCAGAAAGGACAGGGGAAATAATTCACCCCTCCACTTT.

Only one count was recorded for this clone. This sequence joins TRBV5-1 and TRBJ2-1; TRBD2 agrees at 13 bases. Germline V lookup: CDR1 SGHRS, CDR2 YFSETQ. The ends lost 4 bases at V and 4 bases at J; junction bases unmatched: 8. The CDR3 is made up of 17 amino acids. CDR3 sequence: CASSTRTSGGLYNEQFF. CDR3 nucleotides: TGCGCCAGCAGCACTAGGACTAGCGGGGGTTTATACAATGAGCAGTTCTTC.

This chain uses TRBV7-2 with TRBJ2-6; 11 bases fit TRBD2. Germline CDR1 is SGHTA and CDR2 is FQGNSA. Losses at the gene ends were 4 bases for V and 1 base for J; bases not matched to a gene: 6. CDR3 size: 18 residues. The CDR3 reads CASSSRLAGQSGANVLTF. CDR3 sequence (DNA): TGTGCCAGCAGCTCTCGACTAGCGGGGCAATCTGGGGCCAACGTCCTGACTTTC.

The chain recombines TRBV5-4 with TRBJ2-7; 11 positions agree with TRBD2. The germline V gene has CDR1 SGHNT and CDR2 YYREEE (reference sequence). This CDR3 spans 16 amino acids. The ends lost 5 bases at V and 0 bases at J; junction bases unmatched: 7. CDR3 protein: CASRRLAGGFSYEQYF. CDR3 nucleotides: TGTGCCAGCAGGCGCCTAGCGGGGGGCTTCTCCTACGAGCAGTACTTC.

The V call is TRBV27, the J call TRBJ2-3; D is unclear. CDR3 length: 15 residues. The germline V and J ends were trimmed by 3 bases and 2 bases, with 12 bases remaining between them. In germline, CDR1 is MNHEY, CDR2 SMNVEV (reference sequence). CDR3 nucleotides: TGTGCCAGCAGTTTCCAGGTACAATTCACAGATACGCAGTATTTT. Its protein product is CASSFQVQFTDTQYF.